A selection of T cell receptor beta chains follows, all from one sample in a study of T cell changes during pregnancy in multiple sclerosis. Measured with immunoSEQ multiplex PCR; TCRdb has only the in-frame clones, and not every one. The profile covers about 45,000 clones, with roughly 90% appearing a single time and about 2% taken by the ten largest. The source was peripheral blood, collected in the first trimester of pregnancy. The receptors shown here come from a female donor with multiple sclerosis, enrolled in a pregnancy study. Each CDR3 is given with its conserved first and last residue. A D gene is named only where the DNA matches it firmly. Rows give clone size only sometimes, using once, few, many, or a class for an expanded clone.

j_gene,v_gene,abundance,d_gene,CDR3aa,CDR3nt
TRBJ1-5,TRBV5-5,NA,NA,CASSLAQGRQPQHF,TGTGCCAGCAGCTTGGCACAGGGACGTCAGCCCCAGCATTTT
TRBJ2-2,TRBV5-1,NA,NA,CASSSLGEPTGELFF,TGCGCCAGCAGCTCCCTCGGGGAACCCACCGGGGAGCTGTTTTTT
TRBJ2-5,TRBV5-1,once,NA,CASTRGAQETQYF,TGCGCCAGCACTCGGGGAGCCCAAGAGACCCAGTACTTC
TRBJ1-5,TRBV27,NA,TRBD1,CASSLLRPGQGGIGNQPQHF,TGTGCCAGCAGTTTACTAAGACCGGGACAGGGGGGGATAGGGAATCAGCCCCAGCATTTT
TRBJ1-4,TRBV2,NA,NA,CASGKDYNEKLFF,TGTGCCAGCGGGAAAGACTATAATGAAAAACTGTTTTTT
TRBJ2-1,TRBV2,NA,TRBD2,CASSEVAGGSPQNEQFF,TGTGCCAGCAGTGAAGTGGCGGGGGGATCCCCTCAAAATGAGCAGTTCTTC
TRBJ1-6,TRBV4-1,NA,TRBD1,CASSQSNFRTGWRGSPLHF,TGCGCCAGCAGCCAATCCAACTTCCGGACAGGGTGGAGAGGTTCACCCCTCCACTTT
TRBJ2-1,TRBV9,NA,TRBD2,CASSAQRGGFNEQFF,TGTGCCAGCAGCGCCCAGCGGGGGGGCTTCAATGAGCAGTTCTTC
TRBJ1-6,TRBV2,NA,NA,CASSKVSSYNSPLHF,TGTGCCAGCAGTAAAGTTAGCTCCTATAATTCACCCCTCCACTTT
TRBJ2-6,TRBV2,NA,NA,CASKGVSGANVLTF,TGTGCCAGCAAAGGGGTCTCTGGGGCCAACGTCCTGACTTTC
TRBJ2-3,TRBV10-3,NA,NA,CAISESRQDTDTQYF,TGTGCCATCAGTGAGTCCCGACAGGACACAGATACGCAGTATTTT
TRBJ1-1,TRBV18,NA,NA,CASSSRQSNTEAFF,TGTGCCAGCTCAAGCCGCCAATCTAACACTGAAGCTTTCTTT
TRBJ2-2,TRBV7-3,NA,TRBD2,CASSPSGTSGGAEELFF,TGTGCCAGCAGCCCTAGTGGGACTAGCGGGGGGGCTGAGGAGCTGTTTTTT
TRBJ2-5,TRBV14,NA,TRBD2,CASSQWGLAEETQYF,TGTGCCAGCAGCCAGTGGGGACTAGCAGAAGAGACCCAGTACTTC
TRBJ2-3,TRBV29-1,NA,TRBD1,CSAGQGVRTDTQYF,TGCAGCGCCGGACAGGGGGTTAGAACAGATACGCAGTATTTT
TRBJ2-2,TRBV5-1,NA,NA,CASSPQDTGELFF,TGCGCCAGCAGCCCCCAGGACACCGGGGAGCTGTTTTTT
TRBJ2-1,TRBV7-3,NA,NA,CASSPKTSLVLNEQFF,TGTGCCAGCAGCCCCAAGACTAGTCTAGTTTTGAATGAGCAGTTCTTC
TRBJ2-7,TRBV28,NA,NA,CASSLSQTYEQYF,TGTGCCAGCAGTTTATCTCAGACCTACGAGCAGTACTTC
TRBJ1-3,TRBV28,NA,NA,CASSLRQGTGNTIYF,TGTGCCAGCAGTTTACGGCAGGGAACTGGAAACACCATATATTTT
TRBJ2-1,TRBV7-8,NA,TRBD2,CASSLGLVAGATFREQFF,TGTGCCAGCAGCTTAGGTTTGGTAGCGGGGGCCACCTTCAGAGAGCAGTTCTTC
TRBJ2-3,TRBV5-4,NA,TRBD1,CASSSGTGGYTDTQYF,TGTGCCAGCAGCTCCGGGACAGGGGGTTACACAGATACGCAGTATTTT
TRBJ1-3,TRBV28,NA,NA,CASSRQSSGNTIYF,TGTGCCAGCAGCCGACAGAGCTCTGGAAACACCATATATTTT
TRBJ2-7,TRBV18,NA,NA,CASSPGGFNYEQYF,TGTGCCAGCTCACCAGGAGGGTTTAACTACGAGCAGTACTTC
TRBJ1-2,TRBV2,NA,TRBD1,CASSVGGHTF,TGTGCCAGCAGTGTAGGGGGCCACACCTTC
TRBJ2-5,TRBV5-4,once,TRBD1,CASSSRQGAGETQYF,TGTGCCAGCAGCTCTAGACAGGGGGCGGGTGAGACCCAGTACTTC
TRBJ2-7,TRBV4-3,NA,TRBD2,CASSQDPAGGPSPYEQYF,TGCGCCAGCAGCCAAGATCCAGCGGGGGGGCCTTCCCCCTACGAGCAGTACTTC
TRBJ1-2,TRBV18,NA,TRBD1,CASSPPGQGVYGYTF,TGTGCCAGCTCACCACCGGGACAGGGGGTATACGGCTACACCTTC
TRBJ2-2,TRBV9,NA,TRBD2,CASRPYDSGGTNTGELFF,TGTGCCAGCAGACCCTATGATAGCGGGGGAACGAACACCGGGGAGCTGTTTTTT
TRBJ1-4,TRBV18,NA,TRBD1,CASSPPPGQTNEKLFF,TGTGCCAGCTCACCACCGCCGGGACAGACAAATGAAAAACTGTTTTTT
TRBJ2-1,TRBV14,NA,NA,CASSLRGGNEQFF,TGTGCCAGCAGCCTCAGGGGTGGAAATGAGCAGTTCTTC
TRBJ2-7,TRBV10-2,NA,NA,CASSPGYEQYF,TGCGCCAGTAGTCCGGGCTACGAGCAGTACTTC
TRBJ1-5,TRBV19,NA,TRBD1,CASSPTGDNQPQHF,TGTGCCAGTAGTCCGACAGGGGACAATCAGCCCCAGCATTTT